This paragraph reports one T cell receptor (beta chain). Its antigen is undetermined. The CDR3 runs to 15 residues. Trimming left V 5 bases short and J 0 bases short, with 10 bases between. Germline V gene lookup returns CDR1 MDHEN and CDR2 SYDVKM. These donors were members of the roughly 110-subject validation cohort, a group separate from the approximately 700-subject first cohort. Clones were read by immunoSEQ multiplex PCR, and TCRdb kept only the in-frame ones, dropping some. Found here are over 120,000 clones, approximately 94% of them singletons; the top ten hold approximately 1.8%. The sample originates from a study of cytomegalovirus exposure and HLA in healthy donors. At the level of the study: The same platform as the 500 to 700 first-cohort repertoires was used for the 95 to 150 validation repertoires, a later analysis reported.

Points from the study as a whole: The investigators catalogued 150 or so TCR beta chains as cytomegalovirus-associated. Subsequent analysis of the approximately 130 validation repertoires found a tendency for first-cohort TCR clusters to co-occur.

V is TRBV28 and J is TRBJ1-4, with D possibly matching TRBD1 (5 bases). Sequencing was done on a sample of PBMCs. The TCR sequence derives from a man aged 18 to 29 in good health and CMV-seropositive. CDR3: CASSARGATNEKLFF. The CDR3 DNA sequence: TGTGCCAGCAGTGCCCGGGGGGCAACTAATGAAAAACTGTTTTTT. Full variable domain (outside the CDR3, taken from reference TRBV28 and TRBJ1-4): DVKVTQSSRYLVKRTGEKVFLECVQDMDHENMFWYRQDPGLGLRLIYFSYDVKMKEKGDIPEGYSVSREKKERFSLILESASTNQTSMYLCASSARGATNEKLFFGSGTQLSVL.